This entry concerns a single T cell receptor beta chain. Its antigen is unidentified. The data derive from a study of T cell responses to AZD1222 COVID-19 vaccine. Sequenced by immunoSEQ multiplex PCR; TCRdb stores in-frame clones only, minus some. The profile covers about 170,000 clones, with just under 95% appearing a single time and over 1.5% taken by the ten largest. General study findings and limits: Just a handful of AZD1222 recipients tested seropositive at baseline. Donor demographics were predominantly white British with a female majority; clonal diversity may be underestimated.

CDR3 size: 14 residues. V gave up 4 bases and J gave up 5 bases, with 14 bases separating them. The germline gives CDR1 MNHNS, CDR2 SASEGT. The source of this sequence is an adult in good health. The chain links TRBV6-1 to TRBJ1-2; a possible D gene is TRBD1 (5 bases). The sequencing here drew on peripheral blood, taken on day 0 of AZD1222 vaccination. Written as DNA, the CDR3 is TGTGCCAGCAGTGGAGGTCAGGGTGGGTATGGCTACACCTTC. It codes for CASSGGQGGYGYTF.